This TCR beta chain comes out of a study of T cells in Graves' hyperthyroidism and ophthalmopathy. Overall study findings and caveats: Researchers report that a 13 V-J model separated ophthalmopathy from stable hyperthyroidism. Blood samples included most of the expanded thyroid clonotypes exceeding 0.001.

Fresh peripheral blood, around 10 ml, yielded the PBMCs. The investigators amplified TCR beta CDR3 regions from RNA transcripts. The HTBI primer set was used in a first-round RT-PCR of the TCR CDR3. TCRdb called the multiplex PCR reads again in MiXCR, with one record for every CDR3 protein. The data hold roughly 350,000 distinct CDR3 sequences, with about an eighth observed a single time. For this clonotype: Its antigen is unknown.

V was cut by 5 bases and J by 6 bases, with 19 bases left in between. The germline V gene encodes CDR1 SGHAT and CDR2 FQNNGV. The CDR3 length is 16 residues. The source is a middle-aged woman with Graves' ophthalmopathy. This chain uses TRBV11-2 with TRBJ2-2; TRBD2 is a possible D gene (6 bases). Sequencing was performed on blood. CDR3: CASSLLGGKAAGELFF. In DNA form, the CDR3 reads TGTGCCAGCAGCCTGCTCGGCGGGAAGGCGGCCGGGGAGCTGTTTTTT.